What follows are 6 T cell receptor beta chains derived from one specimen sequenced in a study of T cell responses to AZD1222 COVID-19 vaccine. Clones were read by immunoSEQ multiplex PCR, and TCRdb kept only the in-frame ones, dropping some. The data contain fewer than 100,000 clones, around 89% of them seen just once; the ten biggest clones take up over 7.5%. The source material was peripheral blood, sampled on day 0 of AZD1222 vaccination. These receptors were taken from an adult in good health.

This clone was recorded a few times. The CDR3 reads CASSLNRSPLHF. For the CDR3, the DNA is TGTGCCAGCAGCCTCAATAGGTCACCCCTCCACTTT. The chain links TRBV7-8 to TRBJ1-6, with D unresolved. Trimming pared 5 bases from V and 10 bases from J, leaving 9 bases between. The length of the CDR3 is 12 residues. The V gene's germline CDR1 is SGHVS and CDR2 FQNEAQ.

There are a few counts of this clone. The rearrangement joins TRBV30 to TRBJ2-7; TRBD1 might be the D (6 bases). Trimming pared 2 bases from V and 7 bases from J, leaving 12 bases between. The CDR3 runs 12 residues. Germline V lookup: CDR1 GTSNPN, CDR2 SVGIG (reference sequence). The CDR3 DNA reads TGTGCCTGGAGTCTGGGGGCATTAGAGCAGTACTTC. The encoded protein is CAWSLGALEQYF.

The chain employs TRBV7-2 and TRBJ2-1, with 13 bases matching TRBD2. The CDR3 covers 15 residues. From germline, CDR1 is SGHTA and CDR2 FQGNSA. J gave up 9 bases and V 2 bases, and 4 bases lay outside the gene matches. In DNA, the CDR3 is TGTGCCAGCAGCTTAACTAGCGGGGGGGCGGGTGAGCAGTTCTTC. Amino acids: CASSLTSGGAGEQFF.

V is TRBV6-5 and J is TRBJ2-7, with D perhaps matching TRBD1 (5 bases). Germline CDR1 and CDR2: MNHEY and SVGAGI. CDR3 length equals 15 residues. V lost 6 bases to trimming and J lost 2 bases, with 17 bases between them. CDR3 bases: TGTGCCAGCAGCCCCTATCATGGGGCGGCCTACGAGCAGTACTTC. Translated, it gives CASSPYHGAAYEQYF.

This sequence joins TRBV27 and TRBJ2-7; 7 bases fit TRBD1. Germline loops: CDR1 MNHEY, CDR2 SMNVEV (reference sequence). Trimming took 9 bases from V and 2 from J; bases not matched to a gene: 7. The CDR3 covers 13 residues. DNA for the CDR3: TGTGCCAGATTGAAGGGGGCTCCCTACGAGCAGTACTTC. This translates into CARLKGAPYEQYF.

The CDR3 spells CAWTTSGADTQYF. CDR3 coding DNA: TGTGCCTGGACCACAAGTGGTGCAGATACGCAGTATTTT. The chain couples TRBV30 to TRBJ2-3; D unresolved. The CDR3 totals 13 residues. Germline loops: CDR1 GTSNPN, CDR2 SVGIG (reference sequence). V lost 4 bases to trimming and J lost 4 bases, with 12 bases between them.